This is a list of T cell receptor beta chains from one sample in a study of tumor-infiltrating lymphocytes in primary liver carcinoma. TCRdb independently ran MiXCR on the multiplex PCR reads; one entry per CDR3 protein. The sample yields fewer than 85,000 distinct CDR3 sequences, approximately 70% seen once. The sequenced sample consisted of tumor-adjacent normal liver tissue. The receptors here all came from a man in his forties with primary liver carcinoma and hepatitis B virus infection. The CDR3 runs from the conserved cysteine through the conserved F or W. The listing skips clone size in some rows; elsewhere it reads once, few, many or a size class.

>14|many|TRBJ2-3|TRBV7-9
CASSLTTPTSTQYF
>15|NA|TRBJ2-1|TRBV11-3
CARSVGTRETNEQFF
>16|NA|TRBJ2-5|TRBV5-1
CANSLGITGPQETQYF
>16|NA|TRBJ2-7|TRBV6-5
CASRPGQAVSFYDQYF
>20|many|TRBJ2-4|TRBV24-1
CATSDYPLQLTSGLQNIQYF
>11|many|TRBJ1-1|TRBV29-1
CSGGHDTEAFF
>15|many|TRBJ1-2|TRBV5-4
CASSLNHGGVYGYTF
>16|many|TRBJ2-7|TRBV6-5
CASSYSRPSGGHEQYF
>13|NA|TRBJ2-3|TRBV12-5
CASVLDRTDTQYF
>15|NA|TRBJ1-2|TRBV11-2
CASTPKWGQGSGYTF
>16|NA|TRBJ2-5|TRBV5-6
CANSLKSGGHQETQYF
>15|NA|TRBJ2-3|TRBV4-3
CASNQGVVLADTQYF
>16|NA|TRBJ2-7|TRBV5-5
CASGLGFEGEAYEHYF
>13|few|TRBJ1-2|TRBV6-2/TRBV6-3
CASSFQGLRGYTF
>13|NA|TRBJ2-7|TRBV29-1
CSITGEASYEQYF
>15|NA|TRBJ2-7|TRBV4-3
CGNSQERAGGYEQYF
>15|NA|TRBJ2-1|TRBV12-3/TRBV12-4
CASSHSGRYYNEQFF
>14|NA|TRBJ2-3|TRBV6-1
CASSEGQDTDTHYF
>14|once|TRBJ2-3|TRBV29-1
CSVSGTVASDTQYF
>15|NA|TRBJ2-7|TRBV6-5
CASIYRRAGTSKQYF
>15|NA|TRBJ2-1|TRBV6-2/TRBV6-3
CASSPADYRNNEQFF
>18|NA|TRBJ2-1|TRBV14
CASSQETSGLSSYNEQFF
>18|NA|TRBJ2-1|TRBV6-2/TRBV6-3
CASSYLPGASGSWGEQFF
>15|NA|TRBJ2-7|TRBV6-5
CASSYVGGSSYEQYF
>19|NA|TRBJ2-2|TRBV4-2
CTNSQGPLREDSDTGELFF
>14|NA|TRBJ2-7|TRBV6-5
CVGNYSRGDHEQYF
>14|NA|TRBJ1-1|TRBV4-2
CTSSAGQGDTEAFF
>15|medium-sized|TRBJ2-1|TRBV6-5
CASSYGSNFNNEQFF
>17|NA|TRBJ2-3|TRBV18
CANSPQNRGASTDTQYF
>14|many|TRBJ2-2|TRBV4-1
CASSPAVNTGELFF
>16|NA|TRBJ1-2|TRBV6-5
CAISKLGGTGYYGYTF
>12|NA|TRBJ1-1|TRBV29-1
CGTRTGDVEAFF
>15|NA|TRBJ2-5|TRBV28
CASGRGLAAKETQYF
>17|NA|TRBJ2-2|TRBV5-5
CASSLGVSMLDTGEQFF
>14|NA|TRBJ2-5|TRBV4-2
CASSLGNSQETHYF
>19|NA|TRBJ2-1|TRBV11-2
CASSQASGAGLSSYNEQFF
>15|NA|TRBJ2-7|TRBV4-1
CASSQTRTESREQYF
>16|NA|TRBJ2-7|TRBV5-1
CASSPGLAGGGCEQYF
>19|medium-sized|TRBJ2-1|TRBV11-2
CASSLAESASGSGYNEQFF
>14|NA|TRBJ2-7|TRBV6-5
CACSYSRRNHEQYF
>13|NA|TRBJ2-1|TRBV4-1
CANSRQGDNEMFF
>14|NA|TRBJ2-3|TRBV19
CATRRYPSTDTQYF
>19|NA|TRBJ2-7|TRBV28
CASSSFGLAGGRISYEQYF
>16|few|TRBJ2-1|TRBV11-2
CASSLDLSRSYNEQFF
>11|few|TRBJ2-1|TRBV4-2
CASRQADEQFF
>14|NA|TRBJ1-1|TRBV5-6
CASSSYTVNTEAFF
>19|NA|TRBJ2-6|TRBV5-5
CASSWEGWMGISGANVLTF
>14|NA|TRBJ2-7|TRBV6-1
CASSEGLGSYELYF
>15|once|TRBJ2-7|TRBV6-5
CTSSYSGEGGYEQYF